One T cell receptor beta chain is described in this entry. This clonotype was recorded many times. The antigen it binds to is not known. It has no much larger one-base neighbor in the sample; base qualities were not kept. The sample was run on an Illumina HiSeq 2000. Multiplex PCR amplification was used to build the TCR beta chain libraries. High-throughput sequencing was used to analyze the amplified TCR beta chain products. TCRdb's own reprocessing of the public reads used fastp at Q25 and MiXCR and kept productive beta chains. Rows are unified per CDR3 protein, each entry keeping the most common DNA and genes. For this sample the table gives fewer than 150,000 distinct CDR3 sequences, of which 21% were detected only once. Of the sample, about 2.2% is held by the ten largest clones. V has 0 bases trimmed and J has 10 bases trimmed; junction bases matching no gene number 8. The CDR3 has 15 amino acids, counting the end cysteine and phenylalanine. The DNA shown is the 45-base CDR3, in frame from base 1. CDR1 and CDR2 are read off the germline V gene (reference sequence) as LGHDT and YNNKEL.

The entry originates in a study of breast tumors, draining lymph nodes, adjacent tissues (dated by TCRdb to the mid-2010s). Regarding the complete study: Breast cancer patients provided tumor, adjacent nontumor tissue and axillary lymph nodes, and the study compared the TCR beta repertoires across these three sources. In human breast cancer, the study set out to evaluate how tumor, surrounding tissue and draining lymph node repertoires relate to one another and whether T cells may move between these sites. Summary of the overall study and its limitations: The similarity between tumor and nontumor tissue repertoires was significantly greater in luminal-like breast cancer than in basal-like breast cancer. The data were considered consistent with the idea that most tumor T cells come from the lymph node and then expand in tumor tissue. Tumor T-cell repertoires showed less diversity than lymph node repertoires and more diversity than nontumor tissue repertoires, and tumor T-cell repertoires showed preferential V and J gene usage. Rather than being directly demonstrated, the conclusion that tumor T cells originate in lymph nodes was presented as consistent with a hypothesis.

Lymph node samples came from the axillary draining lymph nodes of breast cancer patients. The sequence is built from TRBV3-1 and TRBJ2-1, and 8 bases in between align with TRBD2. This receptor was obtained from a female donor with breast cancer. Some clones in this sample may be carry-over from other donors' samples. Sequencing was performed on axillary lymph node tissue. The CDR3 region: CASSQDSSGSIEQFF. The DNA reads as follows: TGTGCCAGCAGCCAAGATTCGAGCGGGAGTATAGAGCAGTTCTTC.